This TCR beta chain was captured in a study of blood T cell repertoires in COVID-19. Whole-study context: The United States, Italy and Spain provided the acute and convalescent COVID-19 samples. Nucleic acid was either cDNA or gDNA, and it came from T cells, B-cell-depleted T cells, or PBMCs.

This CDR3 contains 15 residues. Germline V gene lookup returns CDR1 SNHLY and CDR2 FYNNEI. V lost 8 bases and J lost 3; bases outside the gene matches: 6. In the original processing: Quantification of nucleated cells was approximated via reference gene primer amplification. Method: immunoSEQ multiplex PCR; TCRdb's copy keeps in-frame clones and lacks some. V and J calls and clone size come straight from that table; D and trimming were deduced from the DNA. The table lists roughly 200,000 clones, over 75% of them singletons. This clonotype was sampled from a woman older than 75 with active or convalescent COVID-19. Sequenced material: peripheral blood. The V and J genes are TRBV2 and TRBJ2-1; 11 nucleotides align to TRBD2. The CDR3, as DNA: TGTGCCAGCGATCCTAGCGGGGGGAACTACAATGAGCAGTTCTTC. Translation: CASDPSGGNYNEQFF.